This entry is about one TCR beta chain. Sequenced by immunoSEQ multiplex PCR; TCRdb stores in-frame clones only, minus some. The sample holds about 320,000 clones, about 85% seen once. These data are taken from a study of blood T cell repertoires in COVID-19. The CDR3 loop spans 16 amino acids. The germline V gene has CDR1 SGHDT and CDR2 YYEEEE. V shed 4 bases and J 3 bases; nucleotides not matched to a gene: 10. The source material was PBMCs or T cells enriched from blood (not recorded which). The rearrangement uses TRBV5-6 and TRBJ1-5, with 7 bases that match TRBD1. This clonotype was obtained from a woman in her 30s who had recovered from COVID-19. DNA for the CDR3: TGTGCCAGCAGCACCTCCGACAGGGTCTACAATCAGCCCCAGCATTTT. Translated, it gives CASSTSDRVYNQPQHF.